Below are 14 T cell receptor beta chains sequenced from a single sample in a study of blood T cell repertoires in COVID-19 (dated by TCRdb to between 2020 and 2021). Preparation of the library involved the immunoSEQ multiplex PCR assay. Imported from immuneACCESS, the table was reduced by TCRdb to in-frame sequences with V and J called. These copies leave out some clones; in studies compared against another copy, an unresolved V gene accounts for under half, and the cause of the remainder is not known. This sample gives about 240,000 clones in total; about 86% of them show up just once. The top ten constitute over 8% of the sample. Sequencing was performed on peripheral blood. The receptors derive from a woman older than 75 with acute or convalescent COVID-19.

This chain uses TRBV18 with TRBJ1-4; the match to TRBD1 covers 7 bases. V gave up 3 bases and J gave up 5 bases; unmatched junction bases: 6. The germline gives CDR1 KGHSH, CDR2 LQKENI. This CDR3 has 15 residues. The CDR3 reads CASSPEQGSNEKLFF. The CDR3, as DNA: TGTGCCAGCTCACCCGAACAGGGGTCCAATGAAAAACTGTTTTTT.

The rearrangement joins TRBV7-2 to TRBJ2-7, with D maybe TRBD2 (6 bases). Trimming left V 6 bases short and J 2 bases short, with 14 bases between. Germline loops: CDR1 SGHTA, CDR2 FQGNSA. This CDR3 is 14 amino acids long. CDR3 amino acids: CASSSAGSPYEQYF. The CDR3 DNA follows: TGTGCCAGCAGTTCGGCCGGGAGCCCCTACGAGCAGTACTTC.

This chain uses TRBV19 with TRBJ1-4; D is possibly TRBD1 (6 bases). The V and J ends lost 5 bases and 7 bases respectively, with 14 bases between them. CDR3 length: 14 amino acids. The germline gives CDR1 LNHDA, CDR2 SQIVND (reference sequence). The CDR3 bases are TGTGCCAGTAGTGCCCCTGGGGGCGTTGAAAAACTGTTTTTT. This sequence encodes CASSAPGGVEKLFF.

This clone showed up many times. The chain links TRBV3-1 (or the pseudogene TRBV3-2) to TRBJ1-3, with TRBD1 matching 8 bases. The CDR3 consists of 15 residues. V gave up 2 bases and J gave up 2 bases; unmatched junction bases: 2. Germline values: CDR1 LGHDT, CDR2 YNNKEL (reference sequence). The CDR3 DNA follows: TGTGCCAGCAGCCAAACAGGGGGAACTGGAAACACCATATATTTT. Protein sequence: CASSQTGGTGNTIYF.

In nucleotides, the CDR3 is TGTGCCAGCAGGGCGGAGGACAGGAGCAACACTGAAGCTTTCTTT. Its protein is CASRAEDRSNTEAFF. The J gene is TRBJ1-1, the V gene TRBV2, with 7 bases aligning to TRBD1. From germline, CDR1 is SNHLY and CDR2 FYNNEI. J lost 2 bases, V lost 6 bases, and 9 bases had no gene match. CDR3 length: 15 amino acids.

The rearrangement links TRBV28 to TRBJ1-3; D not certain. The V end was cut by 5 bases, the J end by 0 bases, with 14 bases between. Germline-derived CDR1 and CDR2 are MDHEN and SYDVKM. The CDR3 has 16 residues. CDR3 nucleotide sequence: TGTGCCAGCAGTAAGCCCTCACTCCCCTCTGGAAACACCATATATTTT. Encoded protein: CASSKPSLPSGNTIYF.

The CDR3 coding sequence is TGTGCCAGCAGCAAAGGGACAGGGACGGGGACACCCCTCCACTTT. Its protein is CASSKGTGTGTPLHF. The rearrangement joins TRBV21-1 to TRBJ1-6; the D call TRBD1 from the table was never checked on the DNA. TRBV21-1 corresponds to a pseudogene. The CDR3 contains 15 residues.

A single count supports this clone. The V gene is TRBV18, the J gene TRBJ1-1; D is possibly TRBD1 (5 bases). V lost 6 bases to trimming and J lost 4 bases, with 15 bases between them. Germline loops: CDR1 KGHSH, CDR2 LQKENI. The CDR3 has 14 amino acids. CDR3 residues: CASSPGGVGTEAFF. CDR3 nucleotide sequence: TGTGCCAGCTCCCCCGGGGGGGTAGGCACTGAAGCTTTCTTT.

The V call is TRBV6-6, the J call TRBJ1-1; weak D call: TRBD1 (5 bases). The CDR3 runs 13 residues. The germline CDR1 and CDR2 sequences are MNHNY and SVGAGI (reference sequence). Trimming took 5 bases from V and 6 from J, leaving 13 bases between them. CDR3 protein: CASSGSQGAEAFF. The CDR3 DNA is TGTGCCAGCAGTGGGTCCCAAGGGGCTGAAGCTTTCTTT.

The J gene is TRBJ2-3, the V gene TRBV6-2 or TRBV6-3; TRBD2 aligns across 7 bases. V lost 6 bases, J lost 10 bases, and 7 bases stayed unmatched. Germline CDR1 and CDR2: MNHEY and SVGEGT. The CDR3 runs to 12 residues. The CDR3 loop is CASSPRTSSQYF. DNA for the CDR3: TGTGCCAGCAGCCCTCGGACTAGTTCGCAGTATTTT.

The V gene is TRBV9, the J gene TRBJ1-3; D is unresolved. Germline lookup yields CDR1 SGDLS and CDR2 YYNGEE. The V end lost 4 bases, the J end lost 2 bases, and 10 bases lay between the germline ends. The CDR3 has 14 amino acids. The CDR3 bases are TGTGCCAGCAGCCCCTCCGGGGCTGGAAACACCATATATTTT. It specifies CASSPSGAGNTIYF.

This sequence joins TRBV7-9 and TRBJ1-4; TRBD1 matches at 11 bases. Per the germline V gene, CDR1 is SEHNR and CDR2 is FQNEAQ (reference sequence). V shed 5 bases and J 8 bases; nucleotides not matched to a gene: 10. This CDR3 spans 16 amino acids. The CDR3 region has the DNA TGTGCCAGCAGCCTAGGAGGACAGGGGGCATACGAAAAACTGTTTTTT. It specifies CASSLGGQGAYEKLFF.

The chain employs TRBV6-6 and TRBJ2-1; 7 bases fit TRBD1. With V trimmed by 4 bases and J by 8 bases, 11 bases remained unmatched. Germline V gene lookup returns CDR1 MNHNY and CDR2 SVGAGI (reference sequence). CDR3 size: 15 residues. CDR3 sequence: CASSSPGGGSDEQFF. Written as DNA, the CDR3 is TGTGCCAGCAGTTCGCCAGGGGGTGGTTCGGATGAGCAGTTCTTC.

The table lists this clone with a few counts. The chain combines TRBV30 with TRBJ1-3; D might be TRBD1 (5 bases). V was pared by 3 bases and J by 4 bases, with 13 bases between. The CDR3 is 14 residues long. Germline loops: CDR1 GTSNPN, CDR2 SVGIG (reference sequence). CDR3 amino acids: CAWRRQGEGNTIYF. Written as DNA, the CDR3 is TGTGCCTGGAGACGGCAGGGTGAGGGAAACACCATATATTTT. Full variable domain (rest looked up from reference TRBV30 and TRBJ1-3): SQTIHQWPATLVQPVGSPLSLECTVEGTSNPNLYWYRQAAGRGLQLLFYSVGIGQISSEVPQNLSASRPQDRQFILSSKKLLLSDSGFYLCAWRRQGEGNTIYFGEGSWLTVV.